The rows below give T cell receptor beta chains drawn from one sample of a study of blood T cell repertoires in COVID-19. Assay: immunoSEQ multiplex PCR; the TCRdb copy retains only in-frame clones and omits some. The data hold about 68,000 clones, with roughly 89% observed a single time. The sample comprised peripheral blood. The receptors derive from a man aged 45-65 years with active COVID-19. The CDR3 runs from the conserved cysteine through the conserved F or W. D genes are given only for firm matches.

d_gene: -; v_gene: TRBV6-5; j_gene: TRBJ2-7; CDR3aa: CASSAGGGTEQYF
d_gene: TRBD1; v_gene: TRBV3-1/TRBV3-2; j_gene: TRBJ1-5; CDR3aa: CASSLGQGAYRNQPQHF
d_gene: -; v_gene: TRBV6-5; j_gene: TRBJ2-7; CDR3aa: CASSYDQFTLSYEQYF
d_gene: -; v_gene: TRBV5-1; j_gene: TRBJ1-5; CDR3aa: CASSSSSGVQPQHF
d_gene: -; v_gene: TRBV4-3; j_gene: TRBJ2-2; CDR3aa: CASSLLPPGHRLEDTGELFF
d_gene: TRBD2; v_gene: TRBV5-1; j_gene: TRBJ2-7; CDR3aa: CASSLGTSGGAYEQYF
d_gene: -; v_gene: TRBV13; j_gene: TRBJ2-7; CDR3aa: CASSLFRAPHEQYF
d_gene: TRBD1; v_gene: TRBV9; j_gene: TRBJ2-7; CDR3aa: CASSVGRDRVSEQYF
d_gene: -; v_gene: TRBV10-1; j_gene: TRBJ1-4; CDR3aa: CASSEIVGGKLFF
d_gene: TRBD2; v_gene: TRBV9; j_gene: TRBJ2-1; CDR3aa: CASSGTAGGSYNEQFF
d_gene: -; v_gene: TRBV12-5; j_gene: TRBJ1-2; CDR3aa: CASGLVVGPVRNGYTF
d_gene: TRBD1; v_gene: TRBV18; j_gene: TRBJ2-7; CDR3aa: CASSLNLPGQGQAEQYF
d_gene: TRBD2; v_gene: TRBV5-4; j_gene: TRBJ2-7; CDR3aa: CASSPGLAGGSSYEQYF
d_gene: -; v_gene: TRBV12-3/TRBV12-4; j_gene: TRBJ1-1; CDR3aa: CASSFREF
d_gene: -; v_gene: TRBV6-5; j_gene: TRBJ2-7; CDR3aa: CASKADRSYEQYF
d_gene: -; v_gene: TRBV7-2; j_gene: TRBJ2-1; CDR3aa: CASSEGSSSYNEQFF
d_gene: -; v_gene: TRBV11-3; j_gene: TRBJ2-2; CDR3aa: CASSSGQATGELFF
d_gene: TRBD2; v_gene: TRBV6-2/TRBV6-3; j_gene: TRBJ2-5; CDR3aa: CASSYVRGDWETQYF
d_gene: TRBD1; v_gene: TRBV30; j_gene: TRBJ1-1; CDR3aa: CAWSSGGPGTEAFF
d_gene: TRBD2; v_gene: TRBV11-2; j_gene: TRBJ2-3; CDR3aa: CASSPGGGTDTQYF
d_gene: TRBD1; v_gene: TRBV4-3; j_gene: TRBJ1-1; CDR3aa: CASSQDGQGIFPTEAFF
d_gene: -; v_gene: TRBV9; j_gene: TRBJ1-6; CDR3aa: CASSVEGDWESPLHF
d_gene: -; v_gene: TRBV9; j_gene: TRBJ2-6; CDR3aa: CASSVIAGANVLTF
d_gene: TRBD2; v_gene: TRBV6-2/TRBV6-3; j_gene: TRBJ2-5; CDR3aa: CASSSGDYWETQYF
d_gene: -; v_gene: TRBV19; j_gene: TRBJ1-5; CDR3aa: CASSYQYSNQPQHF
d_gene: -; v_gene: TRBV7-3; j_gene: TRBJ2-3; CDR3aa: CASSTTSALGNTQYF
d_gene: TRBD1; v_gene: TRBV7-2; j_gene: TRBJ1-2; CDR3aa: CASSLVPGQGLYGYTF
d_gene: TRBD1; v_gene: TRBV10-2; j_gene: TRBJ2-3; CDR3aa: CASSLTGGADTQYF
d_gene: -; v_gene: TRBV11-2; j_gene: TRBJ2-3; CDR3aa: CASSLAGVGSDTQYF
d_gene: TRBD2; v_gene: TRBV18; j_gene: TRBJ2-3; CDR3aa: CASSPLLAGGATDTQYF
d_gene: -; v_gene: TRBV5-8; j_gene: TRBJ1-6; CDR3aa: CASSSLLNSYNSPLHF
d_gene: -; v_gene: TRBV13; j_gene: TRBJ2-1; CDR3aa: CASSAPGGRSYNEQFF
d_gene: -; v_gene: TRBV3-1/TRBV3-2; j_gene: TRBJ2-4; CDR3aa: CASLLDREESGKNIQYF
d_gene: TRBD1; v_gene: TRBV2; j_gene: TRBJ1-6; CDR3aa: CASSEPGQGRTSPLHF
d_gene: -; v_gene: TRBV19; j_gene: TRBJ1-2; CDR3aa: CASSIGGGYTF
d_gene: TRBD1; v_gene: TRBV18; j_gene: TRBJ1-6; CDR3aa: CASSPTGDSPLHF
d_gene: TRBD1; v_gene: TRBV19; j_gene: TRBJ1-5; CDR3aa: CASSRTGTNQPQHF
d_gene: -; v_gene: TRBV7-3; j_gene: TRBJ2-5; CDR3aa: CASSPRRTQKETQYF
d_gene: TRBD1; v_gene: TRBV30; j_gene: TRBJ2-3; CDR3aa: CAWNEGAGADTQYF
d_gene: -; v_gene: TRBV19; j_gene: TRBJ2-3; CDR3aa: CASSSPEPDGTDTQYF
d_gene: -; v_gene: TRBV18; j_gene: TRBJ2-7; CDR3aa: CASTRTGGEQYF
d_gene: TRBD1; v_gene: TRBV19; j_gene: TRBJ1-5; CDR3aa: CASTGGLGNQPQHF
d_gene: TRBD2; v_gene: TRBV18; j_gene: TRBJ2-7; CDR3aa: CASSPDGRGEQYF
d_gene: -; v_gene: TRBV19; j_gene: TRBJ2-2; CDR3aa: CASSMNLVPGELFF
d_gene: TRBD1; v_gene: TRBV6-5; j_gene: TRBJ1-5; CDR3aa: CASRLRQGEGQPQHF
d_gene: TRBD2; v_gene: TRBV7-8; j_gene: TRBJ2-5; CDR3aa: CASSLGAGGPETQYF
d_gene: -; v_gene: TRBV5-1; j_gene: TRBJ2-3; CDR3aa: CASSSTAVLTDTQYF
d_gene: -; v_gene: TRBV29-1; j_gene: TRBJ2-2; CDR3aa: CSVEGRGRDTGELFF
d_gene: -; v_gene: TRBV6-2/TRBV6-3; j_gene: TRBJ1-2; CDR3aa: CASSYPDGYTF
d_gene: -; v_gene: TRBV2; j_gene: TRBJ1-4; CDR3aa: CASSYLQGFVGGNEKLFF
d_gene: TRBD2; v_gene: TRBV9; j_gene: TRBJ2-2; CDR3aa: CASSVRDGTSVTGELFF
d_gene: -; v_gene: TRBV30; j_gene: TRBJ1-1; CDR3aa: CAWSPRRTEAFF
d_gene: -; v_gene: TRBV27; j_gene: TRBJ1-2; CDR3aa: CASSSTTGTREGYTF